This T cell receptor (beta chain) appears in the sequencing data of a study of CD8 T cells in ankylosing spondylitis. The study's findings and limits: There was reportedly significant enrichment of clones that were disease-linked in matched ankylosing spondylitis synovial fluid. A CD8+ phenotype characterized the disease-linked clones, which were relatively rare in peripheral blood. Roughly eight highly homologous variants made up a TCR beta motif, and this motif appeared characteristic of ankylosing spondylitis blood.

Making use of molecular barcodes, quantitative 5'-RACE generated TCR beta libraries. In TCRdb, the 5' RACE reads were re-called with MiXCR into one record per CDR3 protein. The table shows 250,000 or so distinct CDR3 sequences, with about 10% occurring only once. CDR1 SNHLY and CDR2 FYNNEI come from the germline V gene. Trimming pared 10 bases from V and 7 bases from J, leaving 14 bases between. The CDR3 length is 12 residues. Concerning this clonotype itself: Its antigen is currently unknown.

This clonotype originated in a male donor with ankylosing spondylitis or in good health (not recorded which). This chain uses TRBV2 with TRBJ2-1; D is possibly TRBD2 (7 bases). Sequencing used blood, either unsorted or a sorted T cell fraction (not recorded which). CDR3 sequence reads: CATSEGGNEQFF. The CDR3 DNA reads as TGTGCCACCTCGGAGGGGGGGAATGAGCAGTTCTTC. Using reference TRBV2 and TRBJ2-1 for the parts outside the CDR3, the full variable domain is EPEVTQTPSHQVTQMGQEVILRCVPISNHLYFYWYRQILGQKVEFLVSFYNNEISEKSEIFDDQFSVERPDGSNFTLKIRSTKLEDSAMYFCATSEGGNEQFFGPGTRLTVL.